A single TCR beta chain is shown here with its context. The entry originates in a study of blood T cells in healthy people across ages. Trimming took 3 bases from V and 8 from J; bases not matched to a gene: 12. The CDR3 spans 16 residues. Germline values: CDR1 MDHEN, CDR2 SYDVKM. A second PCR, run for about 6 to 12 cycles, used a sample-barcoded 5' primer plus a J-beta primer mix. MiXCR was run by TCRdb on the 5' RACE reads, yielding one entry per CDR3 protein. The sample holds over 500,000 distinct CDR3 sequences, 27% seen once. The sample also formed part of further work on T cells of mothers and their children.

The genes are TRBV28 and TRBJ2-1; 8 bases line up with TRBD1. Sequenced material: blood. The clonotype comes from a boy aged 2-15 years in good health. The DNA of the CDR3 is TGTGCCAGCAGTTTCCTCGACAGGGGTGGCATCCATGAGCAGTTCTTC. Translation: CASSFLDRGGIHEQFF.